This T cell receptor beta chain was identified during a study of blood T cell repertoires in COVID-19 (dated by TCRdb to the early 2020s). In the study overall: Samples covering the acute and convalescent phases of COVID-19 were provided by collaborators in the United States, Italy and Spain. The sample metadata nearly always contained a de-identified subject ID, COVID-19 status, age in years and sex. The samples were drawn from the first 160 participants of the ongoing ImmuneRACE study and from under 1,500 subjects provided by 6 global collaborators. The repertoires were made available in a free public database intended to serve as a resource for research on the immune response to SARS-CoV-2. Subjects who had been exposed to COVID-19, were actively infected with it, or had recovered from it provided the deeply sampled blood TCRbeta repertoires that made up the dataset. The material from the prospective study consisted of cDNA or gDNA derived from T cells, B-cell-depleted T cells, or PBMCs. Where HLA class I and class II types were available, the types were taken from metadata supplied by the sample provider, not from assay-based typing.

General conclusions and limits of the study: The amount of clinical and demographic metadata varied by source and participant and was provided uncurated.

TCRbeta CDR3 regions were amplified from genomic DNA by means of the immunoSEQ Assay, a bias-controlled multiplex PCR. On the study's bioinformatics: Nucleated cell counts per sample were estimated from amplification of reference gene primers within the assay. Sequence reads were collapsed and filtered to measure the absolute abundance of every unique TCRbeta CDR3 rearrangement. For each sample, productive Simpson clonality was calculated as the square root of Simpson's diversity index across productive rearrangements. Held by TCRdb, this immuneACCESS table contains in-frame sequences only and omits some clones. Under half of the omission traces to an unresolved V gene where checked; the cause of the rest is unknown. That table supplies the V and J calls and clone size; D and trimming were determined from the DNA. For this sample the table gives around 150,000 clones, of which about 86% were detected only once. About 8.4% of the sample is held by the ten biggest clonotypes.

The collaborating institutions used their own protocols to collect whole blood in K2EDTA tubes. For TCRbeta analysis, collaborators shipped samples in one of three forms: frozen whole blood, isolated PBMCs, or DNA extracted from either of those sample types. CDR1 SQVTM and CDR2 ANQGSEA were looked up in the germline V gene. Compared with germline, V lacks 7 bases and J lacks 5 bases; bases without a gene match: 3. From the cysteine up to the phenylalanine, the CDR3 has a length of 11 residues. CDR3 DNA only is kept here, 33 bases in frame from base 1. Details on this clone: Its recognized antigen is unknown. The input lacks base qualities; no much larger clone sits a single base away.

Sequenced: peripheral blood. The receptor chain draws on TRBV29-1 and TRBJ2-5, with 8 middle bases fitting TRBD2. The TCR sequence derives from a woman aged 60-70 years with active or convalescent COVID-19. The sequenced DNA: TGCAGCGCCACGGGGGGGGAGACCCAGTACTTC. Its translation is CSATGGETQYF.